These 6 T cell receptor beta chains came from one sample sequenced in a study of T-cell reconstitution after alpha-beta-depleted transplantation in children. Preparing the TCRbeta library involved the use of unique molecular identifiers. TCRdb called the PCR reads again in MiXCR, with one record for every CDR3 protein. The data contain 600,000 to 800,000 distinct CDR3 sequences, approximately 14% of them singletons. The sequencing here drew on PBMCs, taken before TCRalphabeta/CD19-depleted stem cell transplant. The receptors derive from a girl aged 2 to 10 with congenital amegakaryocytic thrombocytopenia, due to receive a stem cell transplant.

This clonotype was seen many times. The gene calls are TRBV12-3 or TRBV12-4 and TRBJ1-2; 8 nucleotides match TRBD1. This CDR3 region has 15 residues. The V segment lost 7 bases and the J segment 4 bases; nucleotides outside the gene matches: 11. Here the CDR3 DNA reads TGTGCCAGCAACCCAACAGGGGGGGAGGGCTATGGCTACACCTTC. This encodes CASNPTGGEGYGYTF.

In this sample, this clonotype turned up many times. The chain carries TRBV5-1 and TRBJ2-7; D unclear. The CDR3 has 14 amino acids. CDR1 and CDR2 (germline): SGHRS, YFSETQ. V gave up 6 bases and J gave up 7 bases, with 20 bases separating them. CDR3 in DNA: TGCGCCAGCATGTATTTGGGGAACTCTAGAGAGCAGTACTTC. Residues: CASMYLGNSREQYF.

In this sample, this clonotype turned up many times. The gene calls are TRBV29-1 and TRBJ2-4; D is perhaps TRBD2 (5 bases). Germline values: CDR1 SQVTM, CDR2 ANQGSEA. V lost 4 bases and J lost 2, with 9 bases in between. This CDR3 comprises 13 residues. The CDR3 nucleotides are TGCAGCGTTGCTACCGGGACCAAAAACATTCAGTACTTC. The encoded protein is CSVATGTKNIQYF.

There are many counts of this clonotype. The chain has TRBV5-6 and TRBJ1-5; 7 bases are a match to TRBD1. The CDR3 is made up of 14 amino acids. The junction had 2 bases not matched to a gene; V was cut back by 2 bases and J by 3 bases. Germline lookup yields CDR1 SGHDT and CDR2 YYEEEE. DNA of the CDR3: TGTGCCAGCAGCTTCGGGACAGACAATCAGCCCCAGCATTTT. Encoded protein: CASSFGTDNQPQHF.

DNA for the CDR3: TGCGCCAGCAGCTCCCGGGACAGGGGGCATCGAACGGCGGTAGAGACCCAGTACTTC. It yields the protein CASSSRDRGHRTAVETQYF. J is TRBJ2-5 and V is TRBV5-1; TRBD1 matches 12 bases. The CDR3 is 19 amino acids. J gave up 4 bases and V 3 bases, and 16 bases lay outside the gene matches. Germline V lookup: CDR1 SGHRS, CDR2 YFSETQ.

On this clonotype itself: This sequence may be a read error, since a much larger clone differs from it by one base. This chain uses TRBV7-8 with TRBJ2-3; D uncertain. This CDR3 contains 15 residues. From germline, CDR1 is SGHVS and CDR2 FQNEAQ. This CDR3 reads CASSYWTYSTDAQYF. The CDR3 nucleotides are TGTGCCAGCAGCTACTGGACCTATAGCACAGATGCGCAGTATTTT.